Reported below is one T cell receptor beta chain. No antigen is known for it. These data are taken from a study of cytomegalovirus exposure and HLA in healthy donors. General study points: 16,951 TCR beta sequences were associated with HLA alleles at 0.05 false discovery rate in a later analysis. A later analysis linked a missense DCLRE1C variant to TCR beta V- and J-gene trimming. Immune exposure information available was restricted to CMV serostatus.

Germline CDR1 SNHLY, CDR2 FYNNEI. Trimming cost V 10 bases and J 5 bases, with 12 bases left between them. This CDR3 region has 12 residues. PCR employed 60 Vbeta and 13 Jbeta primers. Produced via immunoSEQ multiplex PCR; TCRdb's table is partial and in-frame only. The sample contains about 130,000 clones, 81% of which appear only once. Material: PBMCs. This receptor was taken from a man aged 18-30 years in good health and CMV-seronegative. The J gene is TRBJ1-5, the V gene TRBV2; D may be TRBD1 (5 bases). The CDR3 nucleotides are TGTGCCAAGGGGACTGGGGATCAGCCCCAGCATTTT. Encoded protein: CAKGTGDQPQHF.